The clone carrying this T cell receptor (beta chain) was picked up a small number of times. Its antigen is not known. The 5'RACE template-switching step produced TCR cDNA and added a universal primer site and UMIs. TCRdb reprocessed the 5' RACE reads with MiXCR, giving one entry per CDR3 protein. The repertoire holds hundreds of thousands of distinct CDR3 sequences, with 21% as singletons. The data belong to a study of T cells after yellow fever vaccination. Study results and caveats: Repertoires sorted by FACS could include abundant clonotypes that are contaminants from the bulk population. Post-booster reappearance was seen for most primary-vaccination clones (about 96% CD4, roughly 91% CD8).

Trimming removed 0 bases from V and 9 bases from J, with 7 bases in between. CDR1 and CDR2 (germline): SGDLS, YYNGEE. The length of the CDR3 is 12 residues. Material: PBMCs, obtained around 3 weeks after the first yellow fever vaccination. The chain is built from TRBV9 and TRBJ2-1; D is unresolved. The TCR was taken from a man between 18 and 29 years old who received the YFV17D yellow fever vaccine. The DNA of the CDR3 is TGTGCCAGCAGCGTAGCCTTGGGTGAGCAGTTCTTC. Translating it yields CASSVALGEQFF.